The 12 T cell receptor beta chains below were found in one sample sequenced in a study of immune evolution from preneoplasia to lung adenocarcinoma. Profiling relied on immunoSEQ multiplex PCR, and the TCRdb table lists in-frame clones only, not all of them. This table holds roughly 14,000 clones, approximately 78% found once. Sequenced: FFPE minimally invasive lung adenocarcinoma tissue. The receptors shown here come from a person aged 70 to 85 with lung adenocarcinoma.

This clone was recorded once. This sequence joins TRBV27 and TRBJ1-2, with 9 bases lining up with TRBD1. Germline assignment: CDR1 MNHEY and CDR2 SMNVEV (reference sequence). The V and J ends lost 6 bases and 4 bases, in that order; junction bases with no gene match: 3. The CDR3 loop spans 13 amino acids. CDR3 DNA: TGTGCCAGCAGCCAGGGACAGGGCTATGGCTACACCTTC. Its translation: CASSQGQGYGYTF.

The chain recombines TRBV10-2 with TRBJ2-5; D is undetermined. Germline V CDR1 and CDR2: WSHSY, SAAADI. The ends were cut back, 7 bases at V and 1 base at J, with 7 bases in the middle. This CDR3 is 12 amino acids long. The CDR3 bases are TGCGCCAGCAAGGATCCCCAAGAGACCCAGTACTTC. Its protein product is CASKDPQETQYF.

Worth noting for this clone: At one end the junction does not follow the germline gene, possibly because of a read error. The chain combines TRBV28 with TRBJ2-3; D may be TRBD2 (6 bases). Per the germline V gene, CDR1 is MDHEN and CDR2 is SYDVKM. This CDR3 region has 14 residues. CDR3 sequence (DNA): TGTGCCAGCAGTTTGCGGGGTGGTACAGATAGGCAGTATTTT. This sequence encodes CASSLRGGTDRQYF.

This chain links TRBV7-9 with TRBJ1-1; weak D call: TRBD1 (5 bases). With 5 bases removed from V and 5 bases from J, the gap between germline ends came to 12 bases. This CDR3 has 13 amino acids. CDR1 is SEHNR and CDR2 is FQNEAQ in the germline V gene (reference sequence). CDR3 amino acids: CASSPKEGTEAFF. In DNA, the CDR3 is TGTGCCAGCAGCCCCAAAGAGGGGACTGAAGCTTTCTTT.

DNA for the CDR3: TGTGCCAGCAGCTTAGATAGCGGGACCGTTATAAATACGCAGTATTTT. Its translation is CASSLDSGTVINTQYF. J is TRBJ2-3 and V is TRBV11-3, with 8 bases fitting TRBD2. The CDR3 contains 16 residues. V shed 0 bases and J 7 bases; nucleotides not matched to a gene: 9. CDR1 is SGHNT and CDR2 is YENEEA in the germline V gene.

V is TRBV4-1 and J is TRBJ2-3, with D possibly matching TRBD1 (6 bases). This CDR3 region has 13 residues. Per germline, CDR1 MGHRA and CDR2 YSYEKL. V lost 4 bases and J lost 1, with 6 bases in between. The CDR3 region is CASSRQGTDTQYF. CDR3 DNA sequence: TGCGCCAGCAGCCGACAGGGCACAGATACGCAGTATTTT.

With respect to this clone: Compared with germline, one end of the junction differs, possibly owing to a read error. V usage is TRBV7-7 and J usage is TRBJ2-2; 10 bases align to TRBD1. CDR3 length: 16 amino acids. The germline gives CDR1 SSHAT, CDR2 FNYEAQ (reference sequence). This CDR3 is CASSHGTGEWTGELFF. CDR3 in DNA: TGTGCTAGCAGCCACGGGACAGGGGAATGGACCGGGGAGCTGTTTTTT.

CDR3 protein: CASYSESGANVLTF. The CDR3 DNA reads as TGTGCCAGTTATTCCGAATCTGGGGCCAACGTCCTGACTTTC. The chain recombines TRBV18 with TRBJ2-6; no reliable D call. The length of the CDR3 is 14 residues. Trimming stripped 9 bases from V and 1 base from J, with 10 bases between. CDR1 KGHSH and CDR2 LQKENI come from the germline V gene. The full variable domain, with the rest looked up from reference TRBV18 and TRBJ2-6, is NAGVMQNPRHLVRRRGQEARLRCSPMKGHSHVYWYRQLPEEGLKFMVYLQKENIIDESGMPKERFSAEFPKEGPSILRIQQVVRGDSAAYFCASYSESGANVLTFGAGSRLTVL.

This clone was seen only once. The genes are TRBV7-9 and TRBJ1-1, with D unclear. This CDR3 comprises 14 residues. V was cut by 2 bases and J by 4 bases, with 11 bases left in between. Per germline, CDR1 SEHNR and CDR2 FQNEAQ (reference sequence). DNA of the CDR3: TGTGCCAGCAGCTTAATTACGGGGTTCACTGAAGCTTTCTTT. Protein sequence: CASSLITGFTEAFF.

The chain carries TRBV6-5 and TRBJ2-5; D may be TRBD1 (6 bases). Between the trimmed V and J ends, which lost 5 bases and 3 bases, there was a span of 10 bases. Germline V CDR1 and CDR2: MNHEY, SVGAGI. This CDR3 region has 13 residues. The CDR3 region is CASSQDREETQYF. CDR3 bases: TGTGCCAGCAGTCAGGACAGAGAAGAGACCCAGTACTTC.

The chain is built from TRBV7-9 and TRBJ2-3, with 11 bases that match TRBD2. With 6 bases clipped from V and 7 bases from J, the junction kept 9 bases outside the gene matches. Germline V gene lookup returns CDR1 SEHNR and CDR2 FQNEAQ (reference sequence). This CDR3 is 15 amino acids long. The CDR3 here is CASSSTSGGTNTQYF. The CDR3 region has the DNA TGTGCCAGCAGTTCTACTAGCGGGGGAACAAATACGCAGTATTTT.

This chain joins TRBV21-1 and TRBJ2-1; TRBD2 is taken as the D call from the table, unchecked against the DNA. TRBV21-1 is a recognized pseudogene. The CDR3 is made up of 18 amino acids. In DNA, the CDR3 is TGTGCCAGCAGCAAGAGGACTAGCGGGAGTTCGGGATACAATGAGCAGTTCTTC. This translates into CASSKRTSGSSGYNEQFF.